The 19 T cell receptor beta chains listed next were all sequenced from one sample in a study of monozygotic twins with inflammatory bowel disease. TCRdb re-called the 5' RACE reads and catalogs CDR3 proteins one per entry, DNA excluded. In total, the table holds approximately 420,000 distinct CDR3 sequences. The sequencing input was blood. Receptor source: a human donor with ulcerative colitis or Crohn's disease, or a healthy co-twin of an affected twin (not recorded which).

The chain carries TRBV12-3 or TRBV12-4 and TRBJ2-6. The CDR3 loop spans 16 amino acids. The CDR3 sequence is CASARLQGSGANVLTF.

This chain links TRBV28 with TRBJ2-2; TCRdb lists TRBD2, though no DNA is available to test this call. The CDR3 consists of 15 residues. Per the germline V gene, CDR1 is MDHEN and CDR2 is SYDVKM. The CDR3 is CASRAGDWNTGELFF.

CDR3 sequence reads: CASSQSAGTGWSDTQYF. The chain couples TRBV4-3 to TRBJ2-3; TCRdb designates TRBD2, a call that cannot be tested without DNA. Germline loops: CDR1 LGHNA, CDR2 YSLEER. The CDR3 is 17 residues long.

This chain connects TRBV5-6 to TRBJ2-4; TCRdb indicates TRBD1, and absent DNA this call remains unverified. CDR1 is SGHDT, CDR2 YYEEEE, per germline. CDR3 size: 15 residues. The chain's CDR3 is CASSPGRAAKNIQYF.

The CDR3 region is CASSTAGQGGYEQYF. The rearrangement links TRBV5-1 to TRBJ2-7; TCRdb names TRBD1, which stays unverified in the absence of DNA. Germline CDR1 SGHRS, CDR2 YFSETQ. The CDR3 is made up of 15 amino acids.

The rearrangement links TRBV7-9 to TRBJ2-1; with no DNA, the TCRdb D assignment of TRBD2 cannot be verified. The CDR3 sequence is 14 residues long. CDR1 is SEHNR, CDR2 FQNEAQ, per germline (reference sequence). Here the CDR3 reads CASSLVASEFAQFF.

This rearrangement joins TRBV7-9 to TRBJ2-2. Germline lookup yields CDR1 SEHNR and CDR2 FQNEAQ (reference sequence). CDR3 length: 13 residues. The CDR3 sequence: CARGSANTGELFF.

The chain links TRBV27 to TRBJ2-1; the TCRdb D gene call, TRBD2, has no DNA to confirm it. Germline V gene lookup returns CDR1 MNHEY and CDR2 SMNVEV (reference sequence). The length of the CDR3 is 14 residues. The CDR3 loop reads CASTKPGGNDEQFF.

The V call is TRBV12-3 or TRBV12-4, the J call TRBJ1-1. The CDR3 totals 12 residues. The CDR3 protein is CASSRANTEAFF.

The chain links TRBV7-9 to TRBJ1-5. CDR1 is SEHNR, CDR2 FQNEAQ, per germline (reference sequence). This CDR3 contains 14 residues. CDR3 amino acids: CASSLNGGNQPQHF.

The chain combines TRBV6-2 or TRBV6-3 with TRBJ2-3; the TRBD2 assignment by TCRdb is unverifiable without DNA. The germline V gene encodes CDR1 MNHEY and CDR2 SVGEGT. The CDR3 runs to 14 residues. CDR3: CAVGGRELRDTQYF.

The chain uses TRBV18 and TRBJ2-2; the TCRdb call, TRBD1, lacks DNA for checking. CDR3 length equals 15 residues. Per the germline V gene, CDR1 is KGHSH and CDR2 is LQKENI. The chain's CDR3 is CASSGRPGPTGELFF.

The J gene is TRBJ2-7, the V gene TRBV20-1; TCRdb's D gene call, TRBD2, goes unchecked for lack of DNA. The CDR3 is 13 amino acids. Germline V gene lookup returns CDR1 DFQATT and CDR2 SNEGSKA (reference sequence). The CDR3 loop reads CSASLDYSYEQYF.

CDR3 residues: CASSSRTENIQYF. The chain is built from TRBV7-2 and TRBJ2-4; the TCRdb call, TRBD1, lacks DNA for checking. Germline V gene sequence: CDR1 SGHTA, CDR2 FQGNSA. This CDR3 spans 13 amino acids.

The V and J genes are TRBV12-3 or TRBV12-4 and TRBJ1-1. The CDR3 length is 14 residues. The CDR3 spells CASSLTPRLTEAFF.

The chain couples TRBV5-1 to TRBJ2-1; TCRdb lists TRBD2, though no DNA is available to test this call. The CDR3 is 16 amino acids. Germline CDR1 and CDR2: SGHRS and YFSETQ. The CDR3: CASSLGGLVGYNEQFF.

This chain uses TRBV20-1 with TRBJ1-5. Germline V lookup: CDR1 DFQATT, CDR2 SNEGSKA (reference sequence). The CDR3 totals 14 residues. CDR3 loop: CSARDQGGSQPQHF.

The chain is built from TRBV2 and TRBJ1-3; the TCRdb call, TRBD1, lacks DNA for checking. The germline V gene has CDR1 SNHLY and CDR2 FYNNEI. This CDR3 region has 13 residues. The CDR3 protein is CASSPDRENTIYF.

The CDR3 is CASIRTGSSYEQYF. The chain couples TRBV28 to TRBJ2-7; the D gene TCRdb calls, TRBD1, cannot be checked with no DNA. CDR1 is MDHEN and CDR2 is SYDVKM in the germline V gene. CDR3 length: 14 residues.